The entry that follows covers one T cell receptor (beta chain) sequence. What it recognizes is unknown. A second about 7 to 11 cycle PCR used barcoded and J-beta primers. TCRdb reanalysed the 5' RACE reads using MiXCR and keeps one entry per CDR3 protein. The data contain 800,000 to 950,000 distinct CDR3 sequences, 25% to 35% of them singletons. CDR1 and CDR2 (germline): SQVTM, ANQGSEA. The CDR3 contains 13 residues. V was clipped by 4 bases and J by 0 bases, with 9 bases between them. This sample was included in a study of blood T cells in healthy people across ages. Findings and limits, study-wide: Measured against age, TCR beta diversity per million T cells decreased in a roughly linear manner. Compared with aged donors, long-lived donors showed fewer expanded clones, suggesting selection.

The sample also formed part of further work on T cells of mothers and their children. That source adds: The study found thymic selection shapes TCR recombination output similarly in related and unrelated pairs.

The rearrangement joins TRBV29-1 to TRBJ1-2; D is undetermined. The sequenced sample consisted of blood. This clonotype originated in a woman between 40 and 55 years old in good health. CDR3 DNA: TGCAGCGTTGCGGCCAGCCCTAACTATGGCTACACCTTC. Translated, it gives CSVAASPNYGYTF. Using reference TRBV29-1 and TRBJ1-2 for the parts outside the CDR3, the full variable domain is SAVISQKPSRDICQRGTSLTIQCQVDSQVTMMFWYRQQPGQSLTLIATANQGSEATYESGFVIDKFPISRPNLTFSTLTVSNMSPEDSSIYLCSVAASPNYGYTFGSGTRLTVV.